These T cell receptor beta chains were read from a single sample in a study of cytomegalovirus exposure and HLA in healthy donors. Only in-frame clones appear in the TCRdb table, and some are missing; sequencing was by immunoSEQ multiplex PCR. This sample has roughly 97,000 clones, with over 60% found just once. Sample: PBMCs. The receptors were gathered from a man aged 60 to 69 in good health and CMV-seropositive. Both conserved end residues are part of each CDR3. D genes are given only for firm matches. Rows give clone size only sometimes, using once, few, many, or a class for an expanded clone.

D: .; J: TRBJ1-1; V: TRBV9; size: .; CDR3: CASSVGAVNTEAFF; DNA: TGTGCCAGCAGCGTAGGGGCTGTGAACACTGAAGCTTTCTTT
D: .; J: TRBJ1-1; V: TRBV5-8; size: .; CDR3: CASSLPPYRDNTEAFF; DNA: TGTGCCAGCAGCCTCCCGCCCTACAGGGATAACACTGAAGCTTTCTTT
D: .; J: TRBJ2-3; V: TRBV5-4; size: .; CDR3: CASRVDSGASDTQYF; DNA: TGTGCCAGCAGAGTGGACAGCGGGGCATCAGATACGCAGTATTTT
D: .; J: TRBJ1-6; V: TRBV5-1; size: few; CDR3: CASSLVEGGSNSPLHF; DNA: TGCGCCAGCAGCTTGGTGGAGGGTGGTTCTAATTCACCCCTCCACTTT
D: TRBD1; J: TRBJ1-4; V: TRBV11-2; size: .; CDR3: CASSTGGTNEKLFF; DNA: TGTGCCAGCAGTACAGGGGGCACTAATGAAAAACTGTTTTTT
D: .; J: TRBJ1-2; V: TRBV19; size: .; CDR3: CASGPGMGIRYTF; DNA: TGTGCCAGTGGCCCAGGTATGGGTATTCGCTACACCTTC
D: TRBD1; J: TRBJ1-1; V: TRBV9; size: .; CDR3: CASSVATGPEKSFF; DNA: TGTGCCAGCAGCGTAGCGACAGGGCCAGAGAAGAGTTTCTTT
D: TRBD2; J: TRBJ2-3; V: TRBV19; size: once; CDR3: CASSPGRGGTTDTQYF; DNA: TGTGCCAGTAGTCCCGGGCGCGGGGGGACCACAGATACGCAGTATTTT
D: .; J: TRBJ2-7; V: TRBV18; size: .; CDR3: CASSPHVEVSEQYF; DNA: TGTGCCAGCTCACCACATGTAGAGGTTTCCGAGCAGTACTTC
D: TRBD1; J: TRBJ1-1; V: TRBV5-1; size: .; CDR3: CASTVPGTGGSSEAFF; DNA: TGCGCCAGCACCGTCCCCGGGACAGGGGGGTCATCTGAAGCTTTCTTT
D: TRBD2; J: TRBJ2-2; V: TRBV2; size: .; CDR3: CASRATSGGGGELFF; DNA: TGTGCCAGCAGAGCGACTAGCGGTGGGGGCGGGGAGCTGTTTTTT
D: TRBD1; J: TRBJ2-7; V: TRBV5-1; size: .; CDR3: CASSLRTGVSEQYF; DNA: TGCGCCAGCAGCTTACGGACAGGGGTCTCAGAGCAGTACTTC
D: TRBD2; J: TRBJ2-5; V: TRBV13; size: .; CDR3: CASSSILAGFQETQYF; DNA: TGTGCCAGCAGCTCAATCCTAGCGGGGTTCCAAGAGACCCAGTACTTC
D: .; J: TRBJ1-2; V: TRBV6-1; size: .; CDR3: CASSQEVHYGYTF; DNA: TGTGCCAGCAGCCAGGAGGTTCACTATGGCTACACCTTC
D: .; J: TRBJ2-5; V: TRBV19; size: .; CDR3: CASSIVDRQETQYF; DNA: TGTGCCAGTAGTATAGTAGACAGGCAAGAGACCCAGTACTTC
D: .; J: TRBJ2-2; V: TRBV7-2; size: .; CDR3: CASSLRGIESGELFF; DNA: TGTGCCAGCAGCTTAAGGGGTATAGAGTCCGGGGAGCTGTTTTTT
D: .; J: TRBJ1-4; V: TRBV2; size: .; CDR3: CASSPRVTNEKLFF; DNA: TGTGCCAGCAGCCCACGGGTTACTAATGAAAAACTGTTTTTT
D: .; J: TRBJ1-6; V: TRBV7-9; size: .; CDR3: CASSLVLGDISYNSPLHF; DNA: TGTGCCAGCAGCTTAGTTCTTGGGGACATCTCCTATAATTCACCCCTCCACTTT
D: .; J: TRBJ1-5; V: TRBV6-5; size: .; CDR3: CASRSRDSNQPQHF; DNA: TGTGCCAGCAGATCCAGGGATAGCAATCAGCCCCAGCATTTT
D: TRBD1; J: TRBJ1-5; V: TRBV5-5; size: .; CDR3: CASSTRTGINQPQHF; DNA: TGTGCCAGCAGCACGCGGACAGGTATCAATCAGCCCCAGCATTTT
D: TRBD1; J: TRBJ1-2; V: TRBV18; size: few; CDR3: CASSPGQDYGYTF; DNA: TGTGCCAGCTCACCCGGACAGGACTATGGCTACACCTTC
D: TRBD1; J: TRBJ1-6; V: TRBV10-1; size: .; CDR3: CASSGGTGPPLHF; DNA: TGCGCCAGCAGTGGAGGGACAGGGCCACCCCTCCACTTT
D: TRBD1; J: TRBJ1-2; V: TRBV15; size: .; CDR3: CATSAVGGQGLYGYTF; DNA: TGTGCCACCAGCGCAGTGGGGGGACAGGGGTTGTACGGCTACACCTTC
D: .; J: TRBJ2-7; V: TRBV6-5; size: .; CDR3: CASSYSPSAAYEQYF; DNA: TGTGCCAGCAGTTACTCCCCAAGCGCCGCCTACGAGCAGTACTTC